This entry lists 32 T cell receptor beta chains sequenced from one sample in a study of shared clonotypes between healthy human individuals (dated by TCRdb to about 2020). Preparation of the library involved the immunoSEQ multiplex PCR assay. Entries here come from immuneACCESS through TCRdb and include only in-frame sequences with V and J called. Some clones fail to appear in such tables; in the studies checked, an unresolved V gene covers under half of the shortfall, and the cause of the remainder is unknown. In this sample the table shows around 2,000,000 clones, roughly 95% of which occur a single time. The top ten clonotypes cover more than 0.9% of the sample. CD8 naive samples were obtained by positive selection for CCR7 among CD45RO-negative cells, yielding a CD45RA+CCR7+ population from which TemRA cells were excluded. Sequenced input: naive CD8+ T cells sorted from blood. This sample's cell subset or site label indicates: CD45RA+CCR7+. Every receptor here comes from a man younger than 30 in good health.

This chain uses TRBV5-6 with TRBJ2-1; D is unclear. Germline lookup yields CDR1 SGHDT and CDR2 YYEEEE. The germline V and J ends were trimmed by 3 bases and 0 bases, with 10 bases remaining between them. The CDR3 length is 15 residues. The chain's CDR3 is CASSSNMDSYNEQFF. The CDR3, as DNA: TGTGCCAGCAGCTCGAACATGGACTCCTACAATGAGCAGTTCTTC.

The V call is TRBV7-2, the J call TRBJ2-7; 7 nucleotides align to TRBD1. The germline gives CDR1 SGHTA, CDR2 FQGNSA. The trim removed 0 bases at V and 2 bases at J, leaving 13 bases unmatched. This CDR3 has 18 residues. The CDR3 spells CASSLALYHGQETYEQYF. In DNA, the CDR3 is TGTGCCAGCAGCTTAGCGCTATACCATGGACAGGAGACCTACGAGCAGTACTTC. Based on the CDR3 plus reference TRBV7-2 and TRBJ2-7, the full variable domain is GAGVSQSPSNKVTEKGKDVELRCDPISGHTALYWYRQSLGQGLEFLIYFQGNSAPDKSGLPSDRFSAERTGGSVSTLTIQRTQQEDSAVYLCASSLALYHGQETYEQYFGPGTRLTVT.

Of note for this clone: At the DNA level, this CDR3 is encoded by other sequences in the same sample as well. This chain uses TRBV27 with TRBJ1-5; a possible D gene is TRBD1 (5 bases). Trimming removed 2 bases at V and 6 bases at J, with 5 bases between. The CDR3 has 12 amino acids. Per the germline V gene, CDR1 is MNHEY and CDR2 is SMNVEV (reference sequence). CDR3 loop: CASSLQGQPQHF. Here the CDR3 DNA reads TGTGCCAGCAGTTTACAGGGTCAGCCCCAGCATTTT.

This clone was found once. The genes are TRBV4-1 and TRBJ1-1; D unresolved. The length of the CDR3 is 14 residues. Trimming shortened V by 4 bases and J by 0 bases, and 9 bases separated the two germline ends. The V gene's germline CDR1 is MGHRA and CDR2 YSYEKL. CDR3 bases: TGCGCCAGCAGCCTTGACGGCATGAACACTGAAGCTTTCTTT. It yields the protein CASSLDGMNTEAFF.

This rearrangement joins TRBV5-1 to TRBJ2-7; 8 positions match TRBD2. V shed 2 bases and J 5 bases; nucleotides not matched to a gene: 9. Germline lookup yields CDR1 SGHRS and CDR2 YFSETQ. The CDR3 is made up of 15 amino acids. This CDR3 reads CASSFELAGKDEQYF. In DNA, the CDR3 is TGCGCCAGCAGCTTCGAATTAGCGGGAAAGGACGAGCAGTACTTC.

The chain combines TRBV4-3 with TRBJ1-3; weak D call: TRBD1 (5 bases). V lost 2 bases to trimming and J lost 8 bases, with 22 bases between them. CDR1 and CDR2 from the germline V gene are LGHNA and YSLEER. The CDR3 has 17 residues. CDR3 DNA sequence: TGCGCCAGCAGCCAAACCCCCGGGACCCAGGGAGGGGACACCATATATTTT. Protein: CASSQTPGTQGGDTIYF.

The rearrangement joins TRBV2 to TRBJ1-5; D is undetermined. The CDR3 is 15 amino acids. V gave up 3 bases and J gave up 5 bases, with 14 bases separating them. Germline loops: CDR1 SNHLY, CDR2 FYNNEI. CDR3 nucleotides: TGTGCCAGCAGTGATTCCATTAGCGCAGATCAGCCCCAGCATTTT. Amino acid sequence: CASSDSISADQPQHF.

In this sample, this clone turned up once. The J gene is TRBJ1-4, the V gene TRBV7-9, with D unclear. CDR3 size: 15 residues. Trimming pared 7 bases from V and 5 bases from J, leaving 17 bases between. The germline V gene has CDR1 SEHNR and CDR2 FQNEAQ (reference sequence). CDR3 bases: TGTGCCAGCACCCCTGAAAATGGACTCAATGAAAAACTGTTTTTT. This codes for CASTPENGLNEKLFF.

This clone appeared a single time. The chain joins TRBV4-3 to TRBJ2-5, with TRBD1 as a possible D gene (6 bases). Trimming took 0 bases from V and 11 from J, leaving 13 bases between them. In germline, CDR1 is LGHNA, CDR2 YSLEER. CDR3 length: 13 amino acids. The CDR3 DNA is TGCGCCAGCAGCCAAGATCAAAACAGGGAGCAGTACTTC. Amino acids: CASSQDQNREQYF.

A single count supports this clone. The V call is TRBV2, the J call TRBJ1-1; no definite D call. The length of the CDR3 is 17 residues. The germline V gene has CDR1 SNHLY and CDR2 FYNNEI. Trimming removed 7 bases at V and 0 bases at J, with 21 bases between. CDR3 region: CASNSPWVLDLNTEAFF. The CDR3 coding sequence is TGTGCCAGCAATTCCCCCTGGGTTCTCGACTTGAACACTGAAGCTTTCTTT.

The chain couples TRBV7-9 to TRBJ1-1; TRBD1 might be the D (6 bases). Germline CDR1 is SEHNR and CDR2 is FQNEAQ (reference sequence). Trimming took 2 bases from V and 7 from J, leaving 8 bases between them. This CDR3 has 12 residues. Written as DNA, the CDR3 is TGTGCCAGCAGCTTAACAGGGATTGAAGCTTTCTTT. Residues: CASSLTGIEAFF.

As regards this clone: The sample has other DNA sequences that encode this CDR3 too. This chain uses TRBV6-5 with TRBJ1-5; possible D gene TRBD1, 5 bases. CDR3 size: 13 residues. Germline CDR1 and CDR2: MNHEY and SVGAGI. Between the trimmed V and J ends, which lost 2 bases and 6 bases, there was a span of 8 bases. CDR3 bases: TGTGCCAGCAGTTACGGGACGGGTCAGCCCCAGCATTTT. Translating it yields CASSYGTGQPQHF.

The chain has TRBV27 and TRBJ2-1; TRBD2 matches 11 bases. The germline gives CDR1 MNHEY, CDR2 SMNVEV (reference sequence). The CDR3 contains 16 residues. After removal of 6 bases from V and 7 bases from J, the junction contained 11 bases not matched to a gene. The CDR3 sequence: CASSLSSGRTWNEQFF. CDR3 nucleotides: TGTGCCAGCAGCCTATCTAGCGGGAGGACCTGGAATGAGCAGTTCTTC.

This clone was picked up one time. CDR3: CASSDAPGGNEKLFF. The CDR3, as DNA: TGTGCCAGCAGTGACGCTCCAGGGGGGAATGAAAAACTGTTTTTT. V and J are TRBV25-1 and TRBJ1-4; TRBD1 matches 7 bases. This CDR3 region has 15 residues. With V trimmed by 3 bases and J by 5 bases, 6 bases remained unmatched. The germline CDR1 and CDR2 sequences are MGHDK and SYGVNS.

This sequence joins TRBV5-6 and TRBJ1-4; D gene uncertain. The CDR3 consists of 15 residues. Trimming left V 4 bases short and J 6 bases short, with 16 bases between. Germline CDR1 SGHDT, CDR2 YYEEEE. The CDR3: CASSGTKRRDEKLFF. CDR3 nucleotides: TGTGCCAGCAGCGGAACCAAGCGGAGAGATGAAAAACTGTTTTTT.

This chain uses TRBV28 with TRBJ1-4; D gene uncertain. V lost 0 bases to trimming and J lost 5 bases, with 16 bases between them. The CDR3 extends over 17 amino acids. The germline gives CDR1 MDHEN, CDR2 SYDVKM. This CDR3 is CASSLWGEAAKNEKLFF. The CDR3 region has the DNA TGTGCCAGCAGTTTATGGGGCGAGGCAGCCAAAAATGAAAAACTGTTTTTT.

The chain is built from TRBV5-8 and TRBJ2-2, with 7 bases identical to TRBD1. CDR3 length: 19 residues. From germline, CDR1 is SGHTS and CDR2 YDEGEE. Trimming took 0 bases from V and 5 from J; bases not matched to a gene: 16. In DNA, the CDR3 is TGTGCCAGCAGCTTGGCCGCAGGGGGTACTCTCTCGTTTACCGGGGAGCTGTTTTTT. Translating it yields CASSLAAGGTLSFTGELFF.

The CDR3 spells CASSTRDTGELFF. The DNA of the CDR3 is TGTGCCAGCAGCACCAGGGACACCGGGGAGCTGTTTTTT. The rearrangement uses TRBV9 and TRBJ2-2, with a weak D call TRBD1 (5 bases). The germline V gene has CDR1 SGDLS and CDR2 YYNGEE. Trimming stripped 4 bases from V and 3 bases from J, with 7 bases between. The CDR3 contains 13 residues. Filled out from reference TRBV9 and TRBJ2-2, the complete variable domain reads DSGVTQTPKHLITATGQRVTLRCSPRSGDLSVYWYQQSLDQGLQFLIQYYNGEERAKGNILERFSAQQFPDLHSELNLSSLELGDSALYFCASSTRDTGELFFGEGSRLTVL.

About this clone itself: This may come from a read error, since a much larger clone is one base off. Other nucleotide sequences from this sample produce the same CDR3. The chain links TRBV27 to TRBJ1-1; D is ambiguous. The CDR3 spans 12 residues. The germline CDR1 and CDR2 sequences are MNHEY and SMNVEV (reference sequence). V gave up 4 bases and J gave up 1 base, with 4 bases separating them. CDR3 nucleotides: TGTGCCAGCAGTTCCGGGAACACTGAAGCTTTCTTT. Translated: CASSSGNTEAFF.

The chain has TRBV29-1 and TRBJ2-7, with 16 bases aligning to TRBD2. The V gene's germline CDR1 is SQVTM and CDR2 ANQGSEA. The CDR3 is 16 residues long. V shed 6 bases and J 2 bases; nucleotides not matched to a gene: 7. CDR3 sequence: CSVAGTSGGETYEQYF. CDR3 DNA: TGCAGCGTAGCCGGGACTAGCGGGGGGGAGACCTACGAGCAGTACTTC.

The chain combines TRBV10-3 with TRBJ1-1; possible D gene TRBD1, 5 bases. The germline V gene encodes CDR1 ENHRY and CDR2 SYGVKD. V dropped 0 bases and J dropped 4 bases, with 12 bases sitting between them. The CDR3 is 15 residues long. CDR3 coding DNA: TGTGCCATCAGTGAGTCGGAGGGGCTGAGCACTGAAGCTTTCTTT. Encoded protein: CAISESEGLSTEAFF.

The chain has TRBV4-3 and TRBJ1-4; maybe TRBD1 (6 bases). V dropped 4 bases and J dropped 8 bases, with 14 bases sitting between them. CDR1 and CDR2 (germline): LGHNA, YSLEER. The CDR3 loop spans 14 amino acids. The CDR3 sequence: CASSPGEGSEKLFF. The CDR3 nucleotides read TGCGCCAGCAGCCCAGGGGAGGGAAGCGAAAAACTGTTTTTT.

In DNA, the CDR3 is TGTGCCAGCAGCTTGGGGCCGGATGGGGGTCAGCCCCAGCATTTT. This codes for CASSLGPDGGQPQHF. The chain carries TRBV5-6 and TRBJ1-5; a weak D match, TRBD1 (5 bases). Trimming pared 0 bases from V and 6 bases from J, leaving 13 bases between. The CDR3 consists of 15 residues. Germline V gene data show CDR1 as SGHDT and CDR2 as YYEEEE.

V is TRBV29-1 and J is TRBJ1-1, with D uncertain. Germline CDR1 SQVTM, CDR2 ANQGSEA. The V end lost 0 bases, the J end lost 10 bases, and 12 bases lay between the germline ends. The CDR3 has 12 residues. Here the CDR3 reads CSVEDLSSGAFF. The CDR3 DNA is TGCAGCGTTGAAGATCTGTCCTCCGGAGCTTTCTTT.

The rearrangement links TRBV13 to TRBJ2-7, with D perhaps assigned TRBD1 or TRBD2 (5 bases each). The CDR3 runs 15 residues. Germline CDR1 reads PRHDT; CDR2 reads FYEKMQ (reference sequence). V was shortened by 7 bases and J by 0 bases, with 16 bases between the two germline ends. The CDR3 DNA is TGTGCCAGCACTAAGGGCAGGGACCTCTCCTACGAGCAGTACTTC. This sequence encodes CASTKGRDLSYEQYF.

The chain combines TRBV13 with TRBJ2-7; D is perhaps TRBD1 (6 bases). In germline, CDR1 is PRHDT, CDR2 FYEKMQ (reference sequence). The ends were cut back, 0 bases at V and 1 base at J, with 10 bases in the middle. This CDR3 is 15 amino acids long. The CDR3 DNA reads TGTGCCAGCAGCTTAGGGGGGGCGCTTTCCTACGAGCAGTACTTC. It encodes CASSLGGALSYEQYF.

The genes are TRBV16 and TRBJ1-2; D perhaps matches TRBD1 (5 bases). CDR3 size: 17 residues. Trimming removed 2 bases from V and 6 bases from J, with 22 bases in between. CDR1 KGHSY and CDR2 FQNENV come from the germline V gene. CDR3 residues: CASSQAILTEGRDGYTF. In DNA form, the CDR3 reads TGTGCCAGCAGCCAAGCCATTCTGACGGAGGGGAGGGATGGCTACACCTTC. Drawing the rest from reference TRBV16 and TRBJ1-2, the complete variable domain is GEEVAQTPKHLVRGEGQKAKLYCAPIKGHSYVFWYQQVLKNEFKFLISFQNENVFDETGMPKERFSAKCLPNSPCSLEIQATKLEDSAVYFCASSQAILTEGRDGYTFGSGTRLTVV.

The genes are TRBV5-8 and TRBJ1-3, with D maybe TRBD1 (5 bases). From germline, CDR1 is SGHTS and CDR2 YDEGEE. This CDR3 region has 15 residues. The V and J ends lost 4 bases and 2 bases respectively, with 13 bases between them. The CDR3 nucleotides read TGTGCCAGCAGCGGGCCGGGGGAAGCTGGAAACACCATATATTTT. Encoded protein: CASSGPGEAGNTIYF. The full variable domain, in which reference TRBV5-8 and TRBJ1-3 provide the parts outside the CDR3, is EAGVTQSPTHLIKTRGQQATLRCSPISGHTSVYWYQQALGLGLQFLLWYDEGEERNRGNFPPRFSGRQFPNYSSELNVNALELEDSALYLCASSGPGEAGNTIYFGEGSWLTVV.

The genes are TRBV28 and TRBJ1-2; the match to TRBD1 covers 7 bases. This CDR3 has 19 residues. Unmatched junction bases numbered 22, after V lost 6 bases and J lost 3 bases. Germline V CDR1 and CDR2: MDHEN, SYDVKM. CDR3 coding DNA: TGTGCCAGCAGCGCCACCTGGGGTATCGGGCAGGGGGTTCACTATGGCTACACCTTC. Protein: CASSATWGIGQGVHYGYTF.

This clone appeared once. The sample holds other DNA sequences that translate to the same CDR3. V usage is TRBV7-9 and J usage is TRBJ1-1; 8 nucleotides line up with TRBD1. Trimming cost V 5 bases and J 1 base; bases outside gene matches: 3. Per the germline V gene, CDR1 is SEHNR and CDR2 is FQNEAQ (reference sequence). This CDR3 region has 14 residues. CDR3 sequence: CASSPGQGNTEAFF. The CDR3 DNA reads TGTGCCAGCAGCCCAGGACAGGGGAACACTGAAGCTTTCTTT.

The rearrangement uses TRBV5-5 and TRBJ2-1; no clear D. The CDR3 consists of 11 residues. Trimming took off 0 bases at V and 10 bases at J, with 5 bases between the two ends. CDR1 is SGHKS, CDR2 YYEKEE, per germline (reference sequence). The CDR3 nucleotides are TGTGCCAGCAGCTTGGCGTACGAGCAGTTCTTC. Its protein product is CASSLAYEQFF.

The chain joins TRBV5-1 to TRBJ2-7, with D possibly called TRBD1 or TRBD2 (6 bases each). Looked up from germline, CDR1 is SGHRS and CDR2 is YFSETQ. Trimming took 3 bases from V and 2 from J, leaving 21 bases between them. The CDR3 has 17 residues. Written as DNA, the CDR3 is TGCGCCAGCAGCTGGGGGCCCGGCGCGGGGCATACCTACGAGCAGTACTTC. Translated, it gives CASSWGPGAGHTYEQYF.